These 16 T cell receptor beta chains were all obtained from the same sample, sequenced in a study of cytomegalovirus exposure and HLA in healthy donors. PCR amplification relied on 60 Vbeta primers (plus 13 Jbeta primers). Here immunoSEQ multiplex PCR was the method, and the copy in TCRdb shows in-frame clones only, minus some. Among 110,000 to 150,000 clones listed, approximately 81% were seen once. The sequenced sample was PBMCs. The source of these receptors is a woman aged 40-49 years in good health and CMV-seropositive.

The chain recombines TRBV15 with TRBJ2-7, with D maybe TRBD2 (5 bases). The CDR3 runs 14 residues. Germline CDR1 is LNHNV and CDR2 is YYDKDF (reference sequence). The V gene lost 0 bases and the J gene lost 4 bases, with 10 bases spanning the gap. CDR3 region: CATSRERARYEQYF. CDR3 sequence (DNA): TGTGCCACCAGCAGAGAGAGGGCTAGGTACGAGCAGTACTTC.

The chain uses TRBV9 and TRBJ2-7; 15 bases agree with TRBD2. V was clipped by 3 bases and J by 4 bases; unmatched bases: 2. This CDR3 contains 15 residues. Germline-derived CDR1 and CDR2 are SGDLS and YYNGEE. CDR3 in amino acids: CASSAGTSGGYEQYF. DNA of the CDR3: TGTGCCAGCAGCGCGGGGACTAGCGGGGGGTACGAGCAGTACTTC.

The chain combines TRBV2 with TRBJ2-7; 7 bases match TRBD2. This CDR3 has 13 residues. The germline V gene encodes CDR1 SNHLY and CDR2 FYNNEI. Trimming removed 11 bases from V and 5 bases from J; junction bases left unmatched: 12. CDR3 sequence: CASIDGGSNEQYF. CDR3 bases: TGTGCCTCAATAGACGGGGGGTCCAACGAGCAGTACTTC.

This clone turned up a few times. The chain combines TRBV28 with TRBJ1-4; 9 positions match TRBD1. J lost 16 bases, V lost 6 bases, and 18 bases had no gene match. This CDR3 comprises 15 residues. Germline assignment: CDR1 MDHEN and CDR2 SYDVKM. In DNA, the CDR3 is TGTGCCAGCAGAACTTCGGGGACAGGGCGGGTCGATCCGTTTTTT. Its protein is CASRTSGTGRVDPFF. The full variable domain, its missing parts supplied by reference TRBV28 and TRBJ1-4, is DVKVTQSSRYLVKRTGEKVFLECVQDMDHENMFWYRQDPGLGLRLIYFSYDVKMKEKGDIPEGYSVSREKKERFSLILESASTNQTSMYLCASRTSGTGRVDPFFGSGTQLSVL.

This chain joins TRBV10-3 and TRBJ1-2, with 11 bases aligning to TRBD1. The ends lost 6 bases at V and 1 base at J; junction bases unmatched: 4. Per germline, CDR1 ENHRY and CDR2 SYGVKD. The CDR3 spans 15 residues. The CDR3 loop reads CAIRTGTGGNYGYTF. The CDR3 region has the DNA TGTGCCATCAGAACCGGGACAGGGGGTAACTATGGCTACACCTTC.

This clone was observed a few times. This chain links TRBV2 with TRBJ2-1, with D maybe TRBD2 (7 bases). The CDR3 runs to 15 residues. Deletions cut 5 bases from V and 9 bases from J, with 20 bases between. In germline, CDR1 is SNHLY, CDR2 FYNNEI. The CDR3 region is CASSPMRGEGREQFF. The DNA of the CDR3 is TGTGCCAGCAGTCCCATGAGGGGGGAGGGCCGTGAGCAGTTCTTC.

The V call is TRBV5-6, the J call TRBJ1-5, with D possibly being TRBD1 (5 bases). V lost 4 bases to trimming and J lost 4 bases, with 9 bases between them. CDR3 length equals 13 residues. Germline CDR1 and CDR2: SGHDT and YYEEEE. Here the CDR3 DNA reads TGTGCCAGCAGCCTAGGACATAATCAGCCCCAGCATTTT. It yields the protein CASSLGHNQPQHF.

This clone was detected a few times. The rearrangement joins TRBV4-2 to TRBJ1-6; D remains ambiguous. Trimming took off 0 bases at V and 6 bases at J, with 9 bases between the two ends. This CDR3 comprises 15 residues. The V gene's germline CDR1 is LGHNA and CDR2 YNFKEQ. CDR3 bases: TGTGCCAGCAGCCAAGATTTGTCACTTAATTCACCCCTCCACTTT. As protein: CASSQDLSLNSPLHF.

This rearrangement joins TRBV27 to TRBJ2-7; TRBD2 is a possible D gene (5 bases). This CDR3 has 11 amino acids. Trimming pared 10 bases from V and 3 bases from J, leaving 10 bases between. Germline CDR1 reads MNHEY; CDR2 reads SMNVEV (reference sequence). CDR3 DNA: TGTGCCACCACTGCGGGCTACGAGCAGTACTTC. Its protein product is CATTAGYEQYF.

V and J are TRBV25-1 and TRBJ2-5; 9 nucleotides line up with TRBD1. The J call could be wrong; TRBJ2-7 is a better fit for the DNA end. Germline CDR1 reads MGHDK; CDR2 reads SYGVNS. The CDR3 extends over 14 amino acids. The CDR3 protein is CASSPLPGQGEQYF. The CDR3 nucleotides read TGTGCCAGCAGTCCCCTCCCGGGACAGGGCGAGCAGTACTTC.

This clone appeared a single time. Germline and junction disagree at one end, which may indicate a read error. V usage is TRBV7-9 and J usage is TRBJ1-5; 7 nucleotides agree with TRBD1. The germline V gene encodes CDR1 SEHNR and CDR2 FQNEAQ (reference sequence). The CDR3 has 13 residues. The CDR3 region has the DNA TGTTCCAGCAGCTCTGGACAGGCTCAGCCCCAGCATTTT. This translates into CSSSSGQAQPQHF.

This chain uses TRBV30 with TRBJ1-5; D may be TRBD1 (6 bases). Trimming shortened V by 1 base and J by 4 bases, and 11 bases separated the two germline ends. The CDR3 runs to 14 residues. Germline CDR1 and CDR2: GTSNPN and SVGIG (reference sequence). CDR3 nucleotide sequence: TGTGCCTGGAGTGACAGGGTGCTAAATCAGCCCCAGCATTTT. Its translation: CAWSDRVLNQPQHF.

J is TRBJ2-2 and V is TRBV25-1; weak D call: TRBD1 (5 bases). The V gene lost 2 bases and the J gene lost 8 bases, with 12 bases spanning the gap. In germline, CDR1 is MGHDK, CDR2 SYGVNS. The CDR3 has 14 amino acids. In nucleotides, the CDR3 is TGTGCCAGCAGTGAAGTCTCGACAGTTGGGGAGCTGTTTTTT. Translated: CASSEVSTVGELFF.

V and J are TRBV13 and TRBJ2-7, with D hard to call. The CDR3 runs to 12 residues. The V end lost 4 bases, the J end lost 5 bases, and 9 bases lay between the germline ends. Germline V gene sequence: CDR1 PRHDT, CDR2 FYEKMQ (reference sequence). CDR3 sequence reads: CASSSRPDEQYF. The DNA for the CDR3 is TGTGCCAGCAGCTCTAGGCCGGACGAGCAGTACTTC.

The chain joins TRBV15 to TRBJ1-1; 7 bases agree with TRBD1. The J segment lost 1 base and the V segment lost 2 bases, leaving 10 bases of the junction unmatched. Germline-derived CDR1 and CDR2 are LNHNV and YYDKDF (reference sequence). This CDR3 region has 17 residues. The CDR3 nucleotides are TGTGCCACCAGCAGATACGGACAGGCCCCCACGAACACTGAAGCTTTCTTT. Translating gives CATSRYGQAPTNTEAFF.

The chain employs TRBV10-3 and TRBJ1-5, with D possibly matching TRBD1 (6 bases). V was shortened by 7 bases and J by 1 base, with 14 bases between the two germline ends. The CDR3 spans 15 residues. The germline CDR1 and CDR2 sequences are ENHRY and SYGVKD. This CDR3 reads CAITQDSLSNQPQHF. CDR3 bases: TGTGCCATCACCCAGGACAGCTTAAGCAATCAGCCCCAGCATTTT.